A selection of T cell receptor beta chains follows, all from one sample in a study of blood T cell repertoires in COVID-19. Sequencing used immunoSEQ multiplex PCR; TCRdb keeps in-frame clones, though not all of them. Seen here are about 210,000 clones, about 83% observed once, and the top ten hold 6% to 8.5%. The sequenced sample was peripheral blood. These receptors all stem from a woman aged 45-59 years with active or convalescent COVID-19. The CDR3 runs from the conserved cysteine through the conserved F or W. The D gene is left open where the match is weak. Clone sizes are given selectively: once, few, many, or a class where the clone is expanded.

size: NA; V: TRBV11-2; J: TRBJ2-1; D: TRBD2; CDR3: CASSLGPLTSGRSVFF; DNA: TGTGCCAGCAGCTTAGGCCCCTTAACTAGCGGGAGGTCTGTGTTCTTC
size: NA; V: TRBV28; J: TRBJ1-2; D: TRBD1; CDR3: CASSLTGKAYGYTF; DNA: TGTGCCAGCAGTTTGACAGGGAAAGCATATGGCTACACCTTC
size: NA; V: TRBV2; J: TRBJ2-1; D: TRBD1; CDR3: CASSTSGGRREFF; DNA: TGTGCCAGCAGTACCTCAGGGGGCCGGCGGGAGTTCTTC
size: NA; V: TRBV27; J: TRBJ2-7; D: NA; CDR3: CASSSGTRSGEQYF; DNA: TGTGCCAGCAGCTCCGGGACACGGTCCGGAGAGCAGTACTTC
size: NA; V: TRBV29-1; J: TRBJ2-3; D: TRBD2; CDR3: CSGGGGRNTDTQYF; DNA: TGCAGCGGCGGGGGGGGGAGGAACACAGATACGCAGTATTTT
size: NA; V: TRBV5-1; J: TRBJ2-3; D: TRBD2; CDR3: CASSGRGLGGDTQYF; DNA: TGCGCCAGCAGCGGCCGGGGACTAGGGGGGGATACGCAGTATTTT
size: NA; V: TRBV5-1; J: TRBJ1-2; D: TRBD1; CDR3: CASGRGPNNYGYTF; DNA: TGCGCCAGCGGCAGGGGGCCCAACAACTATGGCTACACCTTC
size: NA; V: TRBV28; J: TRBJ1-2; D: NA; CDR3: CASSPPEGNTNYGYTF; DNA: TGTGCCAGCAGTCCGCCGGAGGGGAATACTAACTATGGCTACACCTTC
size: once; V: TRBV20-1; J: TRBJ1-2; D: NA; CDR3: CSTTTNYGYTF; DNA: TGCAGTACTACAACTAACTATGGCTACACCTTC
size: once; V: TRBV5-4; J: TRBJ2-3; D: NA; CDR3: CASSYSGTGTDTQYF; DNA: TGTGCCAGCAGCTATTCCGGGACTGGCACAGATACGCAGTATTTT
size: NA; V: TRBV7-2; J: TRBJ1-6; D: NA; CDR3: CASSPVHSPLHF; DNA: TGTGCCAGCAGCCCCGTCCATTCACCCCTCCACTTT
size: NA; V: TRBV6-5; J: TRBJ2-3; D: NA; CDR3: CASSWRSGYTDTQYF; DNA: TGTGCCAGCAGTTGGCGAAGCGGCTACACAGATACGCAGTATTTT
size: NA; V: TRBV24-1; J: TRBJ2-4; D: TRBD2; CDR3: CATSDGGSGGRSIQYF; DNA: TGTGCCACCAGTGATGGTGGTAGCGGGGGTAGGAGCATTCAGTACTTC
size: NA; V: TRBV15; J: TRBJ1-4; D: TRBD1; CDR3: CATSRTGGGKLFF; DNA: TGTGCCACCAGCAGGACAGGGGGCGGAAAACTGTTTTTT
size: NA; V: TRBV6-5; J: TRBJ2-7; D: TRBD1; CDR3: CASGQVYYEQYF; DNA: TGTGCCAGCGGACAGGTCTACTACGAGCAGTACTTC
size: NA; V: TRBV6-6; J: TRBJ2-1; D: NA; CDR3: CATRPGSGYNEQFF; DNA: TGTGCCACACGCCCGGGGTCAGGTTACAATGAGCAGTTCTTC
size: NA; V: TRBV18; J: TRBJ1-1; D: NA; CDR3: CASSPWKGGNTEAFF; DNA: TGTGCCAGCTCACCATGGAAGGGAGGGAACACTGAAGCTTTCTTT
size: NA; V: TRBV5-1; J: TRBJ2-7; D: NA; CDR3: CASSQGGGGSYEQYF; DNA: TGCGCCAGCAGCCAGGGCGGGGGCGGTTCCTACGAGCAGTACTTC
size: NA; V: TRBV19; J: TRBJ1-1; D: NA; CDR3: CASTPNRAKNTEAFF; DNA: TGTGCCAGTACCCCCAACCGAGCGAAGAACACTGAAGCTTTCTTT
size: NA; V: TRBV25-1; J: TRBJ1-4; D: NA; CDR3: CASSEMGGYEKLFF; DNA: TGTGCCAGCAGTGAAATGGGGGGTTATGAAAAACTGTTTTTT
size: once; V: TRBV7-3; J: TRBJ2-1; D: NA; CDR3: CASSRGTAYNEQFF; DNA: TGTGCCAGCAGCCGCGGGACAGCCTACAATGAGCAGTTCTTC
size: NA; V: TRBV28; J: TRBJ1-3; D: TRBD1; CDR3: CASSPGGAGNTIYF; DNA: TGTGCCAGCAGTCCAGGGGGCGCGGGAAACACCATATATTTT
size: NA; V: TRBV24-1; J: TRBJ1-1; D: TRBD1; CDR3: CATRERQGEAFF; DNA: TGTGCCACCAGGGAAAGACAGGGAGAAGCTTTCTTT
size: NA; V: TRBV18; J: TRBJ1-2; D: NA; CDR3: CASSDRPNYGYTF; DNA: TGTGCCAGCTCTGACAGGCCTAACTATGGCTACACCTTC
size: NA; V: TRBV5-5; J: TRBJ2-3; D: NA; CDR3: CASSLARETQYF; DNA: TGTGCCAGCAGCTTGGCTAGGGAGACGCAGTATTTT
size: NA; V: TRBV18; J: TRBJ1-1; D: NA; CDR3: CASSPDRNKFEAFF; DNA: TGTGCCAGCTCACCAGACAGAAACAAGTTTGAAGCTTTCTTT
size: once; V: TRBV5-1; J: TRBJ2-2; D: NA; CDR3: CASSLERGNTGELFF; DNA: TGCGCCAGCAGCTTGGAGCGAGGGAACACCGGGGAGCTGTTTTTT
size: NA; V: TRBV3-1/TRBV3-2; J: TRBJ2-2; D: NA; CDR3: CASQDISGGELFF; DNA: TGTGCCAGCCAAGACATTTCGGGGGGGGAGCTGTTTTTT
size: NA; V: TRBV5-5; J: TRBJ1-1; D: TRBD1; CDR3: CASSLDLNRGNTEAFF; DNA: TGTGCCAGCAGCTTGGACTTAAACAGGGGAAACACTGAAGCTTTCTTT
size: NA; V: TRBV15; J: TRBJ1-5; D: TRBD1; CDR3: CATSRGTGGYQPQHF; DNA: TGTGCCACCAGCCGAGGGACAGGGGGTTATCAGCCCCAGCATTTT
size: NA; V: TRBV2; J: TRBJ2-2; D: TRBD1; CDR3: CASRYRGITGELFF; DNA: TGTGCCAGCAGGTACAGGGGGATAACCGGGGAGCTGTTTTTT
size: NA; V: TRBV30; J: TRBJ2-1; D: NA; CDR3: CAWTGLSSSYNEQFF; DNA: TGTGCCTGGACAGGACTATCTAGCTCCTACAATGAGCAGTTCTTC
size: few; V: TRBV5-4; J: TRBJ2-7; D: NA; CDR3: CASSSGYGYEQYF; DNA: TGTGCCAGCAGCTCCGGGTACGGTTACGAGCAGTACTTC
size: NA; V: TRBV6-1; J: TRBJ2-7; D: TRBD2; CDR3: CASSGALAATVSMGEQYF; DNA: TGTGCCAGCAGTGGTGCACTAGCGGCGACCGTCTCCATGGGCGAGCAGTACTTC
size: NA; V: TRBV7-9; J: TRBJ2-1; D: NA; CDR3: CASSLVGLSYNEQFF; DNA: TGTGCCAGCAGCTTAGTGGGACTCTCCTACAATGAGCAGTTCTTC
size: NA; V: TRBV6-5; J: TRBJ1-6; D: TRBD1; CDR3: CASSYRDRFNSPLHF; DNA: TGTGCCAGCAGTTACCGGGACAGATTTAATTCACCCCTCCACTTT
size: NA; V: TRBV7-2; J: TRBJ1-2; D: NA; CDR3: CASSFQQEYGYTF; DNA: TGTGCCAGCAGCTTCCAACAGGAGTATGGCTACACCTTC
size: NA; V: TRBV29-1; J: TRBJ1-2; D: TRBD1; CDR3: CSTTGSGYTF; DNA: TGCAGCACGACAGGGTCTGGCTACACCTTC
size: NA; V: TRBV5-1; J: TRBJ2-5; D: NA; CDR3: CASSIGGGETQYF; DNA: TGCGCCAGCAGCATTGGGGGCGGGGAGACCCAGTACTTC
size: NA; V: TRBV10-2; J: TRBJ1-6; D: NA; CDR3: CASSERVGGSPLHF; DNA: TGCGCCAGCAGTGAGAGGGTAGGGGGTTCACCCCTCCACTTT
size: NA; V: TRBV29-1; J: TRBJ1-2; D: TRBD1; CDR3: CSVGGRGFGYTF; DNA: TGCAGCGTAGGGGGCAGAGGTTTTGGCTACACCTTC
size: few; V: TRBV10-3; J: TRBJ1-2; D: NA; CDR3: CAISESIAANYGYTF; DNA: TGTGCCATCAGTGAGTCTATAGCTGCTAACTATGGCTACACCTTC
size: NA; V: TRBV5-1; J: TRBJ2-7; D: NA; CDR3: CASRAGQPKTYEQYF; DNA: TGCGCCAGCAGGGCAGGACAGCCCAAAACCTACGAGCAGTACTTC
size: NA; V: TRBV3-1/TRBV3-2; J: TRBJ2-6; D: NA; CDR3: CASSQDVPGVGANVLTF; DNA: TGTGCCAGCAGCCAAGATGTCCCAGGGGTTGGGGCCAACGTCCTGACTTTC
size: NA; V: TRBV19; J: TRBJ2-7; D: TRBD1; CDR3: CASTRTGSSYEQYF; DNA: TGTGCCAGTACCCGGACAGGGTCCTCCTACGAGCAGTACTTC
size: NA; V: TRBV5-1; J: TRBJ1-6; D: NA; CDR3: CASSRAGAPYNSPLHF; DNA: TGCGCCAGCAGTCGGGCGGGGGCGCCCTATAATTCACCCCTCCACTTT
size: once; V: TRBV5-1; J: TRBJ2-5; D: NA; CDR3: CASSLTGSQETQYF; DNA: TGCGCCAGCAGCTTGACGGGGAGCCAAGAGACCCAGTACTTC
size: NA; V: TRBV29-1; J: TRBJ2-3; D: NA; CDR3: CSVDEGRGTDTQYF; DNA: TGCAGCGTTGATGAGGGCCGGGGCACAGATACGCAGTATTTT
size: NA; V: TRBV28; J: TRBJ2-7; D: TRBD2; CDR3: CASSLSSGSYEQYF; DNA: TGTGCCAGCAGTTTGTCTAGCGGGAGCTACGAGCAGTACTTC
size: NA; V: TRBV5-1; J: TRBJ1-4; D: TRBD1; CDR3: CASSGGQVNEKLFF; DNA: TGCGCCAGCAGCGGGGGACAGGTTAATGAAAAACTGTTTTTT
size: NA; V: TRBV7-6; J: TRBJ2-6; D: NA; CDR3: CASSLGGVSGANVLTF; DNA: TGTGCCAGCAGCTTAGGGGGGGTCTCTGGGGCCAACGTCCTGACTTTC
size: NA; V: TRBV7-9; J: TRBJ2-1; D: TRBD1; CDR3: CASSLGVGTGLNEQFF; DNA: TGTGCCAGCAGCTTAGGGGTCGGGACAGGGCTCAATGAGCAGTTCTTC
size: NA; V: TRBV7-3; J: TRBJ2-3; D: TRBD2; CDR3: CASSSTGTSLSLSTDTQYF; DNA: TGTGCCAGCAGCAGCACCGGGACTAGCCTGTCCCTTAGCACAGATACGCAGTATTTT
size: NA; V: TRBV3-1/TRBV3-2; J: TRBJ1-1; D: NA; CDR3: CASSQGDRGNTEAFF; DNA: TGTGCCAGCAGCCAAGGCGACCGCGGGAACACTGAAGCTTTCTTT
size: NA; V: TRBV15; J: TRBJ1-2; D: NA; CDR3: CATSRDTQGSYGYTF; DNA: TGTGCCACCAGCAGAGATACGCAGGGGAGCTATGGCTACACCTTC